This T cell receptor beta chain originates from a study of human T cells and chemical hapten exposure. In the study overall: Diphenylcyclopropenone, dosed weekly to the scalp, was given to patients throughout the approximately 25-week study. Study-level findings and limits: TCRs whose frequency exceeded 1 in 1000 remained the same following DPC sensitization. PT1 expanded TCR counts and patch test score correlated positively.

TCRdb redid the calling of the RACE reads with MiXCR, one entry per CDR3 protein. The table includes a few hundred thousand distinct CDR3 sequences, around 7% detected once. The CDR3 extends over 17 amino acids. Germline CDR1 and CDR2: LGHNA and YSLEER. The junction had 7 bases not matched to a gene; V was cut back by 0 bases and J by 5 bases. The sample's time point: pre-sensitization, week 0. Treatment specified: therapeutic diphenylcyclopropenone sensitization with weekly scalp DPC. As to this clonotype: Its antigen is not known.

Sample: whole blood, taken in connection with sensitization to the hapten diphenylcyclopropenone (DPC). The clonotype was recovered from a man in his late teens or twenties with alopecia areata. Some clones in this sample may be carry-over from other donors' samples. The J gene is TRBJ2-5, the V gene TRBV4-3; 12 bases fit TRBD2. DNA for the CDR3: TGCGCCAGCAGCCAAGACGGAGCTAGCGGGGGGGTGGAGACCCAGTACTTC. Translation: CASSQDGASGGVETQYF.